One and the same sample provided the 25 T cell receptor beta chains below, sequenced in a study of Ad26.COV2.S vaccination and SARS-CoV-2 variants. Data came from immunoSEQ multiplex PCR; TCRdb stores just in-frame clones and leaves some out. Of about 400,000 clones listed, roughly 90% are singletons. Treatment noted: approximately 18 received Ad26.COV2.S at low or high dose, single or two shots; about 5 received placebo; per-sample allocation not given. Samples were taken on day 63 after the first vaccine or placebo injection. Specimen: peripheral blood, collected in a trial of Ad26.COV2.S vaccine versus placebo. Receptors originate from a person between 18 and 60 years old who received the Ad26.COV2.S COVID-19 vaccine or a placebo.

This chain uses TRBV19 with TRBJ1-2; D uncertain. Germline V CDR1 and CDR2: LNHDA, SQIVND (reference sequence). V was clipped by 3 bases and J by 2 bases, with 7 bases between them. CDR3 length: 13 amino acids. CDR3 coding DNA: TGTGCCAGTAGTATGGGCAGCAACTATGGCTACACCTTC. As protein: CASSMGSNYGYTF. The full variable domain, with the rest looked up from reference TRBV19 and TRBJ1-2, is DGGITQSPKYLFRKEGQNVTLSCEQNLNHDAMYWYRQDPGQGLRLIYYSQIVNDFQKGDIAEGYSVSREKKESFPLTVTSAQKNPTAFYLCASSMGSNYGYTFGSGTRLTVV.

In this sample, this clone turned up once. The chain couples TRBV5-1 to TRBJ1-2; no clear D gene. This CDR3 has 12 amino acids. The ends were cut back, 0 bases at V and 0 bases at J, with 0 bases in the middle. Germline V gene data show CDR1 as SGHRS and CDR2 as YFSETQ. The CDR3 protein is CASSLANYGYTF. In DNA, the CDR3 is TGCGCCAGCAGCTTGGCTAACTATGGCTACACCTTC.

The chain uses TRBV12-3 or TRBV12-4 and TRBJ1-2; a possible D gene is TRBD1 (5 bases). V gave up 3 bases and J gave up 1 base, with 6 bases separating them. CDR3 length equals 13 residues. CDR3 bases: TGTGCCAGCAGTTTGGACAATAACTATGGCTACACCTTC. The encoded protein is CASSLDNNYGYTF.

The chain uses TRBV6-2 or TRBV6-3 and TRBJ1-6; 7 bases are a match to TRBD1. The CDR3 runs 18 residues. V was pared by 0 bases and J by 6 bases, with 11 bases of the junction left unmatched. CDR1 is MNHEY, CDR2 SVGEGT, per germline. CDR3 amino acids: CASSYSWPGQFGNSPLHF. The CDR3 bases are TGTGCCAGCAGTTACTCGTGGCCGGGACAGTTTGGTAATTCACCCCTCCACTTT.

The chain has TRBV19 and TRBJ2-7, with 9 bases identical to TRBD1. The germline gives CDR1 LNHDA, CDR2 SQIVND (reference sequence). Losses at the gene ends were 3 bases for V and 6 bases for J; bases not matched to a gene: 6. The CDR3 is 14 amino acids. The CDR3 is CASSITGQGPEQYF. CDR3 coding DNA: TGTGCCAGTAGTATTACGGGACAGGGTCCCGAGCAGTACTTC.

This chain uses TRBV19 with TRBJ2-7; D perhaps matches TRBD1 (6 bases). The CDR3 is 16 residues long. V lost 7 bases and J lost 5, with 24 bases in between. Germline CDR1 and CDR2: LNHDA and SQIVND (reference sequence). The chain's CDR3 is CASTFSLGGAVDEQYF. The CDR3, as DNA: TGTGCCAGTACCTTCTCATTAGGGGGAGCCGTGGACGAGCAGTACTTC.

The J gene is TRBJ1-4, the V gene TRBV5-1; D is ambiguous. There are 14 residues in the CDR3. Trimming left V 4 bases short and J 0 bases short, with 7 bases between. Germline V lookup: CDR1 SGHRS, CDR2 YFSETQ. The CDR3 DNA reads TGCGCCAGCAGCGCCAGCTCAACTAATGAAAAACTGTTTTTT. This encodes CASSASSTNEKLFF. Based on the CDR3 plus reference TRBV5-1 and TRBJ1-4, the full variable domain is KAGVTQTPRYLIKTRGQQVTLSCSPISGHRSVSWYQQTPGQGLQFLFEYFSETQRNKGNFPGRFSGRQFSNSRSEMNVSTLELGDSALYLCASSASSTNEKLFFGSGTQLSVL.

The V gene is TRBV5-5, the J gene TRBJ1-5; D not resolved. Trimming removed 0 bases from V and 1 base from J, with 8 bases in between. The CDR3 consists of 15 residues. Germline loops: CDR1 SGHKS, CDR2 YYEKEE (reference sequence). Here the CDR3 reads CASSLEYTSNQPQHF. In DNA form, the CDR3 reads TGTGCCAGCAGCTTGGAATATACCAGCAATCAGCCCCAGCATTTT.

The chain recombines TRBV2 with TRBJ2-7; 7 positions agree with TRBD1. The length of the CDR3 is 17 residues. CDR1 is SNHLY and CDR2 is FYNNEI in the germline V gene. Trimming removed 4 bases from V and 3 bases from J; junction bases left unmatched: 15. The CDR3 spells CASSGQGLLYGSYEQYF. CDR3 coding DNA: TGTGCCAGCAGTGGACAGGGCCTCCTCTATGGAAGCTACGAGCAGTACTTC.

The chain is built from TRBV4-1 and TRBJ2-5; the match to TRBD1 covers 11 bases. Per the germline V gene, CDR1 is MGHRA and CDR2 is YSYEKL. The CDR3 is 13 amino acids. Trimming cost V 3 bases and J 10 bases; bases outside gene matches: 4. The CDR3 loop reads CASSQGQGGVQYF. The CDR3 DNA follows: TGCGCCAGCAGCCAGGGACAGGGGGGGGTCCAGTACTTC.

This chain links TRBV5-1 with TRBJ1-4, with D unresolved. The germline V gene has CDR1 SGHRS and CDR2 YFSETQ. V lost 0 bases and J 2 bases, leaving 11 bases between the germline ends. This CDR3 has 16 amino acids. CDR3 residues: CASSLASGSTNEKLFF. The CDR3 bases are TGCGCCAGCAGCTTGGCATCGGGGTCGACTAATGAAAAACTGTTTTTT.

The genes are TRBV15 and TRBJ1-4, with D unclear. Germline lookup yields CDR1 LNHNV and CDR2 YYDKDF (reference sequence). This CDR3 is 14 amino acids long. V lost 5 bases and J 8 bases, leaving 15 bases between the germline ends. CDR3 nucleotide sequence: TGTGCCACCAGCTCCCCCGCCCTTGGAGAAAAACTGTTTTTT. This gives the protein CATSSPALGEKLFF.

V gene TRBV6-6 combines with J gene TRBJ1-1; D is unresolved. This CDR3 is built from 12 residues. CDR1 and CDR2 (germline): MNHNY, SVGAGI (reference sequence). Trimming stripped 11 bases from V and 1 base from J, with 11 bases between. CDR3 coding DNA: TGTGCCCACTCGGTTGGGAACACTGAAGCTTTCTTT. As protein: CAHSVGNTEAFF.

This chain connects TRBV10-3 to TRBJ1-3; a weak D match, TRBD1 (6 bases). The CDR3 runs 14 residues. Looked up from germline, CDR1 is ENHRY and CDR2 is SYGVKD. V lost 10 bases to trimming and J lost 1 base, with 14 bases between them. The CDR3 loop reads CATTGTNSGNTIYF. In nucleotides, the CDR3 is TGTGCCACCACCGGGACAAATTCTGGAAACACCATATATTTT.

The chain carries TRBV28 and TRBJ2-7, with unresolved D. The CDR3 is 14 amino acids. Germline V CDR1 and CDR2: MDHEN, SYDVKM. V gave up 3 bases and J gave up 3 bases, with 12 bases separating them. CDR3 residues: CASSFAGRNYEQYF. DNA for the CDR3: TGTGCCAGCAGTTTCGCCGGGCGGAACTACGAGCAGTACTTC.

The chain joins TRBV27 to TRBJ1-5; 8 bases map to TRBD1. Germline CDR1 MNHEY, CDR2 SMNVEV (reference sequence). The CDR3 is made up of 15 amino acids. V lost 6 bases, J lost 1 base, and 5 bases stayed unmatched. The CDR3 region has the DNA TGTGCCAGCAGCCCCGACAGGGGAAGCAATCAGCCCCAGCATTTT. Its translation: CASSPDRGSNQPQHF.

The chain recombines TRBV7-9 with TRBJ2-3; 8 bases align to TRBD2. This CDR3 spans 16 amino acids. With V trimmed by 4 bases and J by 2 bases, 8 bases remained unmatched. Germline CDR1 SEHNR, CDR2 FQNEAQ (reference sequence). The chain's CDR3 is CASSYWTSLPTDTQYF. CDR3 nucleotide sequence: TGTGCCAGCAGCTACTGGACTAGCTTGCCCACAGATACGCAGTATTTT.

The chain is built from TRBV18 and TRBJ2-3; tentative D call: TRBD1 (5 bases). The CDR3 length is 13 residues. The germline CDR1 and CDR2 sequences are KGHSH and LQKENI. V gave up 4 bases and J gave up 1 base, with 6 bases separating them. The CDR3 nucleotides read TGTGCCAGCTCACAAGGGGGCACAGATACGCAGTATTTT. Encoded protein: CASSQGGTDTQYF.

The rearrangement uses TRBV7-9 and TRBJ1-1, with D uncertain. Germline CDR1 and CDR2: SEHNR and FQNEAQ (reference sequence). V was shortened by 7 bases and J by 3 bases, with 15 bases between the two germline ends. This CDR3 contains 14 residues. The CDR3 spells CASTIDTTHTEAFF. Here the CDR3 DNA reads TGTGCCAGCACCATCGACACTACGCACACTGAAGCTTTCTTT.

The chain uses TRBV4-1 and TRBJ2-7; D may be TRBD1 (7 bases). Trimming left V 0 bases short and J 3 bases short, with 15 bases between. The CDR3 is 16 residues long. Germline V CDR1 and CDR2: MGHRA, YSYEKL. CDR3 region: CASSQEETGRGYEQYF. In nucleotides, the CDR3 is TGCGCCAGCAGCCAAGAGGAGACAGGGCGGGGCTACGAGCAGTACTTC.

CDR3 sequence: CASSQDWADFYGYTF. The CDR3 coding sequence is TGTGCCAGCAGCCAAGATTGGGCAGACTTCTATGGCTACACCTTC. The V and J genes are TRBV3-1 (or the pseudogene TRBV3-2) and TRBJ1-2; D call uncertain. Germline V gives CDR1 LGHDT, CDR2 YNNKEL (reference sequence). The ends were cut back, 0 bases at V and 4 bases at J, with 12 bases in the middle. There are 15 residues in the CDR3.

The chain employs TRBV7-9 and TRBJ2-3; D ambiguous. V dropped 3 bases and J dropped 2 bases, with 15 bases sitting between them. The CDR3 covers 16 residues. Per the germline V gene, CDR1 is SEHNR and CDR2 is FQNEAQ (reference sequence). Written as DNA, the CDR3 is TGTGCCAGCAGCTTGGCGTCAGGTCAGCCCACAGATACGCAGTATTTT. Its translation: CASSLASGQPTDTQYF. The full variable domain, completed using reference TRBV7-9 and TRBJ2-3, is DTGVSQNPRHKITKRGQNVTFRCDPISEHNRLYWYRQTLGQGPEFLTYFQNEAQLEKSRLLSDRFSAERPKGSFSTLEIQRTEQGDSAMYLCASSLASGQPTDTQYFGPGTRLTVL.

The rearrangement joins TRBV10-3 to TRBJ1-3, with 9 positions matching TRBD1. There are 15 residues in the CDR3. Germline values: CDR1 ENHRY, CDR2 SYGVKD. Trimming at V came to 6 bases and at J to 1 base, leaving 4 bases not matched to a gene. The CDR3 coding sequence is TGTGCCATCAGCCCGGGACAGGGATCTGGAAACACCATATATTTT. Protein product: CAISPGQGSGNTIYF.

The chain links TRBV6-2 or TRBV6-3 to TRBJ1-2, with 7 nucleotides matching TRBD1. The CDR3 contains 15 residues. V shed 2 bases and J 0 bases; nucleotides not matched to a gene: 3. From germline, CDR1 is MNHEY and CDR2 SVGEGT. CDR3 sequence: CASSYRGTANYGYTF. CDR3 DNA sequence: TGTGCCAGCAGTTACAGAGGGACAGCTAACTATGGCTACACCTTC.

This chain links TRBV11-1 with TRBJ1-1, with D possibly TRBD1 on 6 matching bases. Trimming removed 5 bases at V and 1 base at J, with 14 bases between. The germline V gene has CDR1 SGHAT and CDR2 FQDESV (reference sequence). The CDR3 runs to 15 residues. As DNA, the CDR3 is TGTGCCAGCAGCGATGACGGGGGCTGGAACACTGAAGCTTTCTTT. It specifies CASSDDGGWNTEAFF. Complete variable domain (other parts from reference TRBV11-1 and TRBJ1-1): EAEVAQSPRYKITEKSQAVAFWCDPISGHATLYWYRQILGQGPELLVQFQDESVVDDSQLPKDRFSAERLKGVDSTLKIQPAELGDSAMYLCASSDDGGWNTEAFFGQGTRLTVV.